The 7 T cell receptor beta chains reported below all come from one sample, sequenced in a study of patients and donors after allogeneic stem cell transplantation. TCRdb redid the calling of the RT-PCR reads with MiXCR, one entry per CDR3 protein. The profile shows about 960,000 distinct CDR3 sequences, over 15% of them singletons. The sequencing input was blood, either unsorted or a sorted T cell fraction (not recorded which). The receptors shown here come from a human donor who was either an allogeneic HSCT recipient or a stem cell or donor lymphocyte infusion donor (not recorded which). It is not recorded whose cells these are; they may come from a transplant donor.

The rearrangement joins TRBV5-1 to TRBJ2-5, with D perhaps given as TRBD1 or TRBD2 (6 bases each). Germline V lookup: CDR1 SGHRS, CDR2 YFSETQ. The CDR3 loop spans 14 amino acids. V shed 0 bases and J shed 5 bases, with 11 bases lying between them. CDR3 sequence (DNA): TGCGCCAGCAGCTTGGCCCAGGGGAGGGAGACCCAGTACTTC. Its protein product is CASSLAQGRETQYF.

This clonotype was detected only a few times. This chain uses TRBV5-1 with TRBJ1-1; D is ambiguous. V lost 5 bases and J lost 1, with 15 bases in between. The CDR3 has 15 amino acids. Per germline, CDR1 SGHRS and CDR2 YFSETQ. The CDR3 nucleotides read TGCGCCAGCAGGCCTGCCGGAACCCCGAACACTGAAGCTTTCTTT. It yields the protein CASRPAGTPNTEAFF.

The rearrangement uses TRBV20-1 and TRBJ2-7; TRBD1 agrees at 8 bases. The trim removed 5 bases at V and 0 bases at J, leaving 6 bases unmatched. This CDR3 has 14 residues. Germline CDR1 DFQATT, CDR2 SNEGSKA (reference sequence). The CDR3 region is CSAASGQGSYEQYF. CDR3 DNA: TGCAGTGCTGCCAGCGGACAGGGCTCCTACGAGCAGTACTTC.

The chain combines TRBV7-2 with TRBJ1-1; no reliable D call. Germline-derived CDR1 and CDR2 are SGHTA and FQGNSA. V shed 2 bases and J shed 0 bases, with 13 bases lying between them. The CDR3 loop spans 16 amino acids. As DNA, the CDR3 is TGTGCCAGCAGCTTACGGATGGGTTGGGTGAACACTGAAGCTTTCTTT. Protein: CASSLRMGWVNTEAFF.

The rearrangement links TRBV7-2 to TRBJ1-2; the match to TRBD1 covers 7 bases. The V gene end was trimmed by 5 bases and the J gene end by 4 bases; junction bases not matched to a gene: 7. Germline-derived CDR1 and CDR2 are SGHTA and FQGNSA. This CDR3 contains 14 residues. Here the CDR3 DNA reads TGTGCCAGCAGCAGAGGACAGGAGCCCTATGGCTACACCTTC. Its translation is CASSRGQEPYGYTF.

The chain employs TRBV4-1 and TRBJ2-2; D unclear. The CDR3 runs to 13 residues. Trimming took off 4 bases at V and 4 bases at J, with 7 bases between the two ends. Germline V gene lookup returns CDR1 MGHRA and CDR2 YSYEKL. This chain's CDR3 is CASSLQFTGELFF. CDR3 DNA: TGCGCCAGCAGCCTCCAATTCACCGGGGAGCTGTTTTTT.

The chain is built from TRBV7-9 and TRBJ1-5, with 8 positions matching TRBD1. Germline V gene data show CDR1 as SEHNR and CDR2 as FQNEAQ (reference sequence). The CDR3 loop spans 15 amino acids. V lost 4 bases to trimming and J lost 6 bases; unmatched junction nucleotides: 8. CDR3 sequence reads: CASSSDGQGFQPQHF. As DNA, the CDR3 is TGTGCCAGCAGCTCGGACGGACAGGGTTTTCAGCCCCAGCATTTT. Full variable domain (rest looked up from reference TRBV7-9 and TRBJ1-5): DTGVSQNPRHKITKRGQNVTFRCDPISEHNRLYWYRQTLGQGPEFLTYFQNEAQLEKSRLLSDRFSAERPKGSFSTLEIQRTEQGDSAMYLCASSSDGQGFQPQHFGDGTRLSIL.